These T cell receptor beta chains were read from a single sample in a study of neoadjuvant anti-PD-1 for oral cavity cancer. Produced via immunoSEQ multiplex PCR; TCRdb's table is partial and in-frame only. The sample has about 68,000 clones; 70% to 90% are singletons. The material was PBMCs, obtained after nivolumab (anti-PD-1) treatment. All receptors come from a person between 35 and 79 years old with oral cavity squamous cell carcinoma. Each CDR3 is given with its conserved first and last residue. D genes are given only for firm matches. Only part of the rows carry a size: once, few, many, or a class if the clone is expanded.

TRBV28	NA	NA	CASSKSGLDYTDTQYF
TRBV11-2	NA	NA	CASSWWSLEDTIYF
TRBV25-1	NA	NA	CASSAAIPPHEQYF
TRBV30	TRBD1	once	CAWSVGQGATYGQYF
TRBV28	TRBD1	NA	CASSSETGGNQPQHF
TRBV5-6	TRBD2	NA	CASSGLAGVGEQFF
TRBV29-1	NA	few	CSVSVSNTEAFF
TRBV30	NA	NA	CAWSMRDNQPQHF
TRBV27	TRBD2	NA	CASSWTSGIQETQYF
TRBV9	TRBD1	NA	CASSAGDSRSEAFF
TRBV19	TRBD2	NA	CASSISLGLAGSSYNEQFF
TRBV29-1	NA	NA	CSASGATNEKLFF
TRBV30	NA	NA	CAWRPGSYEQYF
TRBV11-3	TRBD2	NA	CASSLGSGSWVDNEQFF
TRBV19	NA	NA	CASTRAGQGRANTEAFF
TRBV4-1	NA	NA	CASSQDQAHHEQFF
TRBV7-9	NA	medium-sized	CASSLDNSYQPQHF
TRBV5-4	NA	NA	CASSLGGLNYEQYF
TRBV2	NA	NA	CASSRTESSYNEQFF
TRBV11-2	TRBD1	NA	CASSYPRGQVPDTQYF
TRBV19	NA	NA	CASSIGGLYEQYF
TRBV19	NA	NA	CASSIASRIYEQYF
TRBV30	NA	medium-sized	CAWSVTGAGGYGYTF
TRBV28	TRBD2	NA	CASSSVTQTSGTPYEQYF
TRBV27	NA	NA	CATSGTDGETQYF
TRBV5-4	TRBD2	NA	CASSRGLAGEGSTDTQYF
TRBV10-3	NA	NA	CATQGSGNTIYF
TRBV6-5	TRBD1	NA	CASRGTEYSNQPQHF
TRBV7-3	NA	NA	CASSPGARGHYNEQFF
TRBV5-6	NA	NA	CASSLGGLSYEQYF
TRBV5-1	NA	NA	CASRRGGQSTDTQYF
TRBV10-3	TRBD1	NA	CAITQGQGSYNEQFF
TRBV29-1	TRBD1	once	CSAWGQGANDGTNEKLFF
TRBV28	TRBD1	NA	CASSGTGGYTF
TRBV27	NA	NA	CASSLAGQLGGYTF
TRBV6-6	NA	NA	CASSYDKRGEQYF
TRBV25-1	NA	NA	CASSSSRAHQETQYF
TRBV28	NA	few	CASSFLTGNEQFF
TRBV20-1	NA	NA	CSAGQGWQFF
TRBV19	NA	NA	CASSILQGTGELFF
TRBV5-6	NA	NA	CASTLGDTQYF
TRBV15	NA	NA	CATSRDLLTEQQFF
TRBV29-1	NA	NA	CSGVRPAGVNTEAFF
TRBV7-9	TRBD2	NA	CASSQGLADETQYF
TRBV11-2	TRBD1	NA	CASSLRDRGNEQFF
TRBV19	NA	NA	CASSIMLNTEAFF
TRBV28	TRBD1	few	CASRPQGARGYTF
TRBV5-1	NA	NA	CASSLASGGNTEAFF
TRBV15	NA	NA	CATSRDTQGWKTQYF
TRBV9	NA	NA	CASSVAGWGTGELFF
TRBV28	NA	NA	CASSYAGPGETQYF
TRBV9	NA	NA	CASSDGTPDSYEQYF
TRBV19	TRBD1	NA	CASSRQGDLYEQYF
TRBV2	TRBD2	NA	CASSDWGSGTAYNEQFF
TRBV19	TRBD2	NA	CASSPRGDGSSDTQYF